The entry that follows covers one TCR beta chain sequence. TCRdb keeps only in-frame clones here, not all; method: immunoSEQ multiplex PCR. The data show some 45,000 clones, 95% seen once. This record comes from a study of T cell changes during pregnancy in multiple sclerosis. The CDR3 has 15 residues. V was clipped by 3 bases and J by 4 bases, with 15 bases between them. Germline lookup yields CDR1 MNHEY and CDR2 SMNVEV (reference sequence). This TCR derives from a female donor with multiple sclerosis, enrolled in a pregnancy study. The source material was CD8+ T cells from peripheral blood mononuclear cells, sampled in the first trimester of pregnancy. The V call is TRBV27, the J call TRBJ1-2; a weak D match, TRBD1 (5 bases). CDR3 amino acids: CASSLTSAGSYGYTF. The CDR3 coding sequence is TGTGCCAGCAGTTTGACCTCGGCAGGGTCCTATGGCTACACCTTC.